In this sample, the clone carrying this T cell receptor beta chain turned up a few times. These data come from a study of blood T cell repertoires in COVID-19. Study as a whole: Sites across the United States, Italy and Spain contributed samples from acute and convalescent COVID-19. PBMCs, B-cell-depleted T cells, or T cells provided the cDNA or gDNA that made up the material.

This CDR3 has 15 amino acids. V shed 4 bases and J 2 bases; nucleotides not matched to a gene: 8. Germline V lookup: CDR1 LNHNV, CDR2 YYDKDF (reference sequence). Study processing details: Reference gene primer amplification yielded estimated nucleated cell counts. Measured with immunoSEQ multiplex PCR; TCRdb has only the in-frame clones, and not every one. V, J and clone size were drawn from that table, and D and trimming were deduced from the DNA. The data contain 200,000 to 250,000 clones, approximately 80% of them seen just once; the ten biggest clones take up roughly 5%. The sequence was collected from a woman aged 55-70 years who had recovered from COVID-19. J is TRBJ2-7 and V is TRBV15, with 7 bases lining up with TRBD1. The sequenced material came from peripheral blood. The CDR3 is CATSIGTEGPYEQYF. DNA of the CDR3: TGTGCCACCAGCATAGGGACAGAGGGCCCCTACGAGCAGTACTTC.